The rows below give T cell receptor beta chains drawn from one sample of a study of monozygotic twins with inflammatory bowel disease. TCRdb reprocessed the 5' RACE reads and keeps a single row for each CDR3 protein, giving no DNA. The sample features fewer than 450,000 distinct CDR3 sequences, with around 2.6% in its top ten. Source material: blood. Every receptor here comes from a human donor with ulcerative colitis or Crohn's disease, or a healthy co-twin of an affected twin (not recorded which). Each CDR3 is given with its conserved first and last residue.

length: 14
J: TRBJ2-7
V: TRBV7-9
CDR3: CASSRDGAFYEQYF

length: 15
J: TRBJ1-6
V: TRBV5-1
CDR3: CASSLVSTANSPLHF

length: 14
J: TRBJ2-1
V: TRBV12-3/TRBV12-4
CDR3: CASARRSLNNEQFF

length: 14
J: TRBJ1-6
V: TRBV5-1
CDR3: CASSYQPTNSPLHF

length: 13
J: TRBJ1-6
V: TRBV29-1
CDR3: CSVRNGGDSPLHF

length: 15
J: TRBJ1-5
V: TRBV20-1
CDR3: CSARDRAGPYQPQHF

length: 17
J: TRBJ2-1
V: TRBV20-1
CDR3: CSAVNLRDIGIGWEQFF

length: 14
J: TRBJ1-1
V: TRBV5-1
CDR3: CASSFRRNKDEAFF

length: 13
J: TRBJ2-7
V: TRBV7-2
CDR3: CASSPRLAREQYF

length: 14
J: TRBJ1-3
V: TRBV4-3
CDR3: CASSQLGSGNTIYF

length: 15
J: TRBJ1-1
V: TRBV7-2
CDR3: CASSFQQGLGTEAFF

length: 15
J: TRBJ2-2
V: TRBV6-5
CDR3: CASSYSVANTGELFF

length: 13
J: TRBJ2-1
V: TRBV6-1
CDR3: CASSLLFGGTQFF

length: 17
J: TRBJ2-1
V: TRBV5-5
CDR3: CASRFELTGAGRNEQFF

length: 15
J: TRBJ2-7
V: TRBV7-9
CDR3: CASSFGQNYPYEQYF

length: 15
J: TRBJ2-7
V: TRBV29-1
CDR3: CSASRRGAGSYEQYF

length: 14
J: TRBJ1-1
V: TRBV12-3/TRBV12-4
CDR3: CASSLRGARTEAFF

length: 12
J: TRBJ2-1
V: TRBV29-1
CDR3: CSVRYGQGEQFF

length: 14
J: TRBJ1-2
V: TRBV27
CDR3: CASSLVRGNYGYTF

length: 16
J: TRBJ1-2
V: TRBV20-1
CDR3: CSARWFDTGQGNGYTF

length: 15
J: TRBJ1-1
V: TRBV5-1
CDR3: CASSLDGTRHLEAFF

length: 15
J: TRBJ2-7
V: TRBV29-1
CDR3: CSVQATGTGRNEQYF

length: 14
J: TRBJ1-4
V: TRBV5-6
CDR3: CASSLTITNEKLFF

length: 16
J: TRBJ2-1
V: TRBV4-1
CDR3: CASSEDASGDYNEQFF

length: 14
J: TRBJ2-2
V: TRBV11-1
CDR3: CASSLNQGSGELFF

length: 13
J: TRBJ1-1
V: TRBV6-6
CDR3: CASLTGMRTEAFF

length: 14
J: TRBJ1-2
V: TRBV5-1
CDR3: CASSLGQGVYGYTF

length: 17
J: TRBJ2-1
V: TRBV6-5
CDR3: CASSLRTGTGSGNEQFF

length: 14
J: TRBJ2-1
V: TRBV6-1
CDR3: CASMKSGAHNEQFF

length: 15
J: TRBJ2-5
V: TRBV27
CDR3: CASSYRDSVQETQYF

length: 16
J: TRBJ1-6
V: TRBV7-9
CDR3: CASSLGVSDYNSPLHF

length: 14
J: TRBJ1-2
V: TRBV20-1
CDR3: CSAKFGGGGDGYTF

length: 16
J: TRBJ1-1
V: TRBV10-3
CDR3: CAISESPGTGNTEAFF

length: 13
J: TRBJ2-2
V: TRBV5-4
CDR3: CASSFGGDGELFF

length: 15
J: TRBJ2-1
V: TRBV12-3/TRBV12-4
CDR3: CASSFSLSSYNEQFF

length: 18
J: TRBJ2-1
V: TRBV19
CDR3: CASSANPGHKSSYNEQFF

length: 16
J: TRBJ1-1
V: TRBV5-1
CDR3: CASSLTLEGRHTEAFF

length: 13
J: TRBJ2-7
V: TRBV5-4
CDR3: CASSLVVGFEQYF

length: 16
J: TRBJ2-4
V: TRBV7-8
CDR3: CASSLEIGRAKNIQYF

length: 14
J: TRBJ2-5
V: TRBV7-9
CDR3: CASSLFDVQETQYF

length: 14
J: TRBJ1-5
V: TRBV2
CDR3: CASRGTGLHQPQHF

length: 13
J: TRBJ2-5
V: TRBV7-2
CDR3: CASSPQAGRTQYF

length: 18
J: TRBJ2-1
V: TRBV18
CDR3: CASSPSAFHRGSNNEQFF

length: 16
J: TRBJ1-3
V: TRBV5-1
CDR3: CASSLWGKSSGNTIYF

length: 14
J: TRBJ1-1
V: TRBV4-3
CDR3: CASSQDNSYTEAFF

length: 14
J: TRBJ2-7
V: TRBV12-3/TRBV12-4
CDR3: CASSSIASNLEQYF

length: 18
J: TRBJ2-2
V: TRBV9
CDR3: CASSVVASAPKNTGELFF

length: 16
J: TRBJ1-4
V: TRBV5-5
CDR3: CASSLVKGLYVEKLFF

length: 16
J: TRBJ2-1
V: TRBV20-1
CDR3: CSAIPSGGLPYNEQFF